This T cell receptor beta chain was sequenced in a study of cytomegalovirus exposure and HLA in healthy donors (dated by TCRdb to about 2017). Concerning the study at large: In an earlier analysis of 550 to 750 of the donors, 276 Gb of sequence data and 90 million to 120 million unique TCR beta sequences from 150 million to 200 million T cells were reported. The number of typed donors differed by locus: about 620-640 for A, B, C, DRB1 and DQB1; approximately 530 for DQA1; 606 for DPA1; and some 450 for DPB1. On average, approximately 250,000 unique TCR beta nucleotide sequences were sequenced per donor among fewer than 500 genotyped donors of the cohort, with roughly 18% of those sequences being non-productive. Donor age, sex, ethnicity and CMV serostatus were compiled together with the repertoire data. Roughly 320 gigabases of sequencing data and approximately 92 million unique TCR sequences made up an early release that covered under 750 HLA-typed donors. Among the approximately 400 genotyped donors, roughly 80% belonged to the genetic ancestry cluster associated with self-reported Caucasian donors. To study patterns of TCR occurrence, a later analysis re-analyzed previously published TCR beta repertoires from 666 donors and added high-resolution HLA genotyping. All discovery cohort repertoires had been generated on a single sequencing platform. The study aimed to test whether cataloging public T cell receptors could reveal signatures of past pathogen exposure. In the later analysis, no new phenotypic data were used to find candidate immune exposures; instead, reliance was placed on TCR beta sequences and their occurrence across donors. About 5 DR-DQ haplotypes were handled as single units for association and clustering, since linkage in the cohort was strong. Both class I and class II loci were covered by HLA typing, at four-digit resolution. The study profiled the T cell repertoires of hundreds of subjects by immunosequencing and related them to cytomegalovirus serostatus. To decide whether each TCR beta V gene segment behaved as functional or pseudogenic, an earlier analysis of some 540 of the donors relied on high-throughput TCR beta sequencing. A later genetic analysis used genome-wide SNP genotypes for about 60% of the roughly 700 donors, treating that subset as a discovery cohort. To predict cytomegalovirus infection status, the study brought together high-throughput TCR immunosequencing, statistical association of individual TCRs with disease status, and machine learning. A separate validation cohort of roughly 130 different subjects was used in addition to the 666-subject first cohort.

Inclusive of the bounding cysteine and phenylalanine, the CDR3 is 14 residues long. This entry keeps only the CDR3 DNA: 42 bases, framed from base 1. V and J lose 4 bases and 4 bases, and a span of 14 bases separates them. CDR1 is given as SGHRS and CDR2 as YFSETQ, both from the germline V gene. The cohort comprised some 700 healthy bone marrow donors. All cohort members were sampled while nominally healthy, although unrecorded immune exposures were likely present. The donor was CMV seronegative and belonged to the group of 352 seronegative cohort members. Every donor gave a peripheral blood sample, and the peripheral blood mononuclear cells from that sample were used for TCR beta sequencing. Genomic DNA extraction from the blood cell samples was performed with the Qiagen DNeasy Blood Extraction Kit. As for this clone: Its recognized antigen is unknown. No per-base quality is available; no much larger clone lies one base away.

The library was prepared using the immunoSEQ multiplex PCR assay. The multiplex PCR relied on a mix of 60 forward primers for TCR Vbeta segments and 13 reverse primers for TCR Jbeta segments. The CDR3 region of rearranged TCR beta genes was amplified from genomic DNA by a multiplex PCR assay. On the Illumina HiSeq System, the amplified TCR beta libraries were sequenced as 87-base-pair reads. The paper's processing steps were these. A later analysis tallied approximately 87 million unique TCR beta chains across the 666 repertoires, and about 12 million of those chains were shared by two or more donors. Raw reads were error-corrected and collapsed into unique sequences by a nearest-neighbor algorithm in which closely related sequences were merged to remove PCR and sequencing errors. To assign V, D and J gene segments, CDR3 sequences were aligned to IMGT reference sequences. For a sequence to be retained, a match of at least six nucleotides to both a V gene segment and a J gene segment was required. Rearrangements were called productive when the CDR3 lacked stop codons and stayed in frame with V and J; all others were non-productive. CDR3 was defined by IMGT convention, running from the second conserved V-encoded cysteine to the conserved J-encoded phenylalanine. Sequences without an unambiguous match to a single V gene segment were excluded from the earlier analysis of about 640 of the donors. An earlier analysis of 587 of the donors classified V segments as functional when productive rearrangements were above 56.7% and as segregating when the standard deviation between donors was above 5%. A statistical classification framework was developed to diagnose cytomegalovirus status using the catalog of TCR beta chain sequences. In a later analysis, TCR nucleotide sequences were compared against IMGT/GENE-DB human TR gene sequences so that V and J genes could be assigned. A later analysis assigned CDR3 sequences and most-parsimonious VDJ recombination scenarios with the TCRdist pipeline. A later analysis defined each TCR beta chain by its CDR3 amino acid sequence plus V-gene family, and excluded reads lacking a unique V-gene family. To address suspected cross-contamination and a sequencing artifact, a later analysis removed around 600 highly shared, low-generation-probability nucleotide sequences. In a later analysis, a clonal expansion index for each public chain was calculated from normalized within-repertoire ranks of inferred template counts. Generation probabilities in a later analysis came from a VDJ recombination model fitted to out-of-frame rearrangements, and those results were checked against IGoR. A later analysis scored TCR-TCR, TCR-HLA and TCR-CMV co-occurrence with hypergeometric tests, applying a repertoire-size bias correction to TCR pairs. False discovery rates were estimated in a later analysis by permuting HLA or CMV assignments 20 times. In a later analysis, co-occurring TCRs were grouped with DBSCAN, and TCRdist sequence similarity was added when clustering was performed within HLA-allele-positive subsets. Repertoires with fewer than 30,000 or more than 120,000 public chains, plus five repertoires with anomalous nucleotide sharing, were excluded from co-occurrence clustering. TCRdb carries this immuneACCESS record with in-frame sequences only. Its versions omit some clonotypes, under half of them owing to an unresolved V gene in the studies checked, with the rest unexplained. D and trimming were read from the DNA, whereas the V and J calls and clone size are those reported in that table. Here the sample has 200,000 or so clones; around 87% occur a single time. The ten largest clones represent around 1.4% of the sample.

Findings and caveats that apply to the study as a whole: Linkage disequilibrium might explain the correlated functional status among segregating V segments, but an unknown experimental factor could not be excluded. The earlier analysis of nearly 600 of the donors excluded fewer than 20 rarely observed V segments, including chromosome 9 orphons, because counts were too low. Immune exposure information for the cohort was limited to CMV serostatus. The classifier was reported to diagnose cytomegalovirus status with high specificity and sensitivity in both the original and validation cohorts. The authors suggested that the approach could potentially be extended to other disease states and immunological phenotypes. HLA typing was unavailable for some donors at each locus, so association tests used only the typed subset. A group of highly shared sequence variants was considered likely to be a technical artifact of the sequencing pipeline. In a later analysis, HLA-associated TCR beta chains showed more clonal expansion and lower generation probabilities than non-associated chains that were equally common. While some public TCRs were present in many individuals, most TCR sequences turned up only very rarely across donors. This cohort had only TCR beta chains sequenced, and the lack of alpha or paired-chain data limited which features could be detected. In an earlier analysis of 587 of the donors, most TCR beta V segments appeared in productive rearrangements about 90% or about 30% of the time, broadly matching IMGT annotations. Compared with the 666-donor mean, donors in an Asian-associated ancestry cluster had fewer N-insertions in productive TCRs, according to a later genetic analysis. A further reported finding was that TCR beta sequences accurately predicted the HLA-A and HLA-B alleles for most subjects in the first cohort. In a later analysis, most CMV-associated TCR beta chains were found to appear HLA-restricted, with HLA associations seemingly driven largely by CMV exposure. Presence/absence analyses assumed roughly uniform sequencing depth across donors, an assumption that may not hold. In the study, approximately 150 TCR beta chains were listed as associated with cytomegalovirus. Assigning TCR associations to individual alleles was difficult when HLA alleles, especially DR and DQ, strongly co-occurred. In vitro tests confirmed that three of the cytomegalovirus-associated TCR beta chains recognize cytomegalovirus antigens. According to a later analysis, parvovirus B19, influenza, CMV and Epstein-Barr virus appeared linked to several top co-occurrence clusters. An association between a missense DCLRE1C variant and V-gene and J-gene trimming of TCR beta chains was found in a later genetic analysis and replicated in an independent cohort. A later analysis associated 15,000 to 20,000 TCR beta sequences with specific HLA alleles at a false discovery rate of 0.05. In a later analysis, the rate of TCR association differed among HLA loci, with DRB1 alleles having the most associated TCRs and HLA-C alleles having the fewest. Some IMGT-functional V segments, including TRBV6-2 and TRBV6-3, could not be distinguished by the 87-base-pair reads and were therefore excluded.

This receptor was obtained from a man aged 30 to 45 in good health and CMV-seronegative. The rearranged segments are TRBV5-1 and TRBJ1-2, with the identity of the D gene unclear. What was sequenced was PBMCs. Read as DNA, the sequence is TGCGCCAGCAGCCGTACCCTCAACTCCTATGGCTACACCTTC. This encodes CASSRTLNSYGYTF.